Listed below are T cell receptor beta chains from one sample, sequenced in a study of neurological immune-mediated disorders. From the 5' RACE reads, TCRdb called clonotypes with MiXCR, one entry per CDR3 protein. The table lists fewer than 80,000 distinct CDR3 sequences, 4% to 6% of them singletons. Sample: PBMCs. All receptors derive from a woman between 50 and 59 years old with multiple sclerosis. The CDR3 runs from the conserved cysteine through the conserved F or W.

v_call: TRBV20-1; cdr3_length: 16; cdr3_aa: CSARGHGQGMRETQYF
v_call: TRBV28; cdr3_length: 15; cdr3_aa: CASRLGGVGNQPQNF
v_call: TRBV11-2; cdr3_length: 15; cdr3_aa: CASSLPSRGVYEQYF
v_call: TRBV5-6; cdr3_length: 11; cdr3_aa: CASSGSYEQYF
v_call: TRBV4-2; cdr3_length: 15; cdr3_aa: CASSQEGTGNTEAFF
v_call: TRBV5-1; cdr3_length: 14; cdr3_aa: CASSLGQGSDTQYF
v_call: TRBV7-2; cdr3_length: 17; cdr3_aa: CASSLALGLAHYNEQFF
v_call: TRBV10-3; cdr3_length: 13; cdr3_aa: CATGAESTGELFF
v_call: TRBV7-2; cdr3_length: 13; cdr3_aa: CASSSTGRYEQFF
v_call: TRBV5-1; cdr3_length: 14; cdr3_aa: CASTGESSYNEQFF
v_call: TRBV12-3/TRBV12-4; cdr3_length: 14; cdr3_aa: CASSFPAGANVLTF
v_call: TRBV19; cdr3_length: 14; cdr3_aa: CASSPDRGNTEAFF
v_call: TRBV20-1; cdr3_length: 16; cdr3_aa: CSARDVLGRVRREQFF
v_call: TRBV6-5; cdr3_length: 16; cdr3_aa: CASSFSLKEGNTEAFF
v_call: TRBV4-2; cdr3_length: 19; cdr3_aa: CASSQELAGGLGSYNEQFF
v_call: TRBV3-1; cdr3_length: 15; cdr3_aa: CASSQDRSTNQPQNF
v_call: TRBV20-1; cdr3_length: 19; cdr3_aa: CSARDWGGLGWGHRGEAFF